This T cell receptor beta chain was found in a study of cytomegalovirus exposure and HLA in healthy donors. This PCR relied on a set of 60 Vbeta primers and 13 Jbeta primers. Sequencing was performed with immunoSEQ multiplex PCR; in TCRdb, only in-frame clones are kept and a portion is missing. The sample contains tens of thousands of clones, around 80% of which appear only once. The CDR3 has 14 amino acids. V lost 1 base and J 4 bases, leaving 9 bases between the germline ends. Germline assignment: CDR1 SGHNT and CDR2 YENEEA. For this clone: The antigen is unknown.

Findings of the study overall: TCR beta sequences reportedly predicted most subjects' HLA-A and HLA-B alleles accurately.

The clonotype was recovered from a man aged 50-60 years in good health and CMV-seropositive. V usage is TRBV11-3 and J usage is TRBJ2-3; a weak D match, TRBD2 (5 bases). The sequenced sample consisted of PBMCs. Here the CDR3 reads CASSLGFSADTQYF. For the CDR3, the DNA is TGTGCCAGCAGCTTAGGTTTTAGCGCAGATACGCAGTATTTT.